Listed below are T cell receptor beta chains from one sample, sequenced in a study of T cells after posttransplantation cyclophosphamide. The repertoire was sequenced with immunoSEQ multiplex PCR; TCRdb's copy has only in-frame clones and lacks some. The data show more than 30,000 clones, with under 95% seen just once and roughly 0.22% held by the top ten. The sequenced material came from naive CD4+ T cells sorted from PBMCs. All receptors derive from a woman aged 55-70 years in good health, CMV-negative, and a related stem cell transplant donor. Each CDR3 is given with its conserved first and last residue. Fields, in order: J gene, CDR3 length, clone size, V gene, D gene, CDR3 DNA, CDR3 protein. The D gene is left open where the match is weak. Some rows have no size entry. The others give once, few or many, or a class for an expanded clone.

j_call: TRBJ1-1
cdr3_length: 13
clone_size: NA
v_call: TRBV2
d_call: NA
cdr3_nt: TGTGCCAGCAGTGACTACAGGAACACTGAAGCTTTCTTT
cdr3_aa: CASSDYRNTEAFF

j_call: TRBJ2-7
cdr3_length: 14
clone_size: NA
v_call: TRBV7-7
d_call: TRBD1
cdr3_nt: TGTGCCAGCAGCCAGAGGACAGGAAGTCACGAGCAGTACTTC
cdr3_aa: CASSQRTGSHEQYF

j_call: TRBJ1-5
cdr3_length: 13
clone_size: NA
v_call: TRBV10-3
d_call: NA
cdr3_nt: TGTGCCATCAGTGCAGGGGTAGACCAGCCCCAGCATTTT
cdr3_aa: CAISAGVDQPQHF

j_call: TRBJ1-6
cdr3_length: 14
clone_size: few
v_call: TRBV6-6
d_call: TRBD1
cdr3_nt: TGTGCCAGCAGTTACGGACAGGGTAATTCACCCCTCCACTTT
cdr3_aa: CASSYGQGNSPLHF

j_call: TRBJ2-3
cdr3_length: 15
clone_size: NA
v_call: TRBV5-4
d_call: NA
cdr3_nt: TGTGCCAGCAGCTTGGATAGCGGAAGCACAGATACGCAGTATTTT
cdr3_aa: CASSLDSGSTDTQYF